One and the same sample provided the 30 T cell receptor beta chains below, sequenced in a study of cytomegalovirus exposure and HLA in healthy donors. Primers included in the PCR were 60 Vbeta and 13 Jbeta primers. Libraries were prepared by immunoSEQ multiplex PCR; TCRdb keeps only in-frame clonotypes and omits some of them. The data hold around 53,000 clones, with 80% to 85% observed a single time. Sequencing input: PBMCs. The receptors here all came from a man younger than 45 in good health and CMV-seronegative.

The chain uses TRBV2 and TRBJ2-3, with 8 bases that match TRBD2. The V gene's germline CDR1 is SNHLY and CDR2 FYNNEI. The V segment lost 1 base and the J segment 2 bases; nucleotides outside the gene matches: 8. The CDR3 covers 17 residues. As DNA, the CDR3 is TGTGCCAGCAGTGAAGTCGTACTAGCGGACGCCACAGATACGCAGTATTTT. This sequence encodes CASSEVVLADATDTQYF.

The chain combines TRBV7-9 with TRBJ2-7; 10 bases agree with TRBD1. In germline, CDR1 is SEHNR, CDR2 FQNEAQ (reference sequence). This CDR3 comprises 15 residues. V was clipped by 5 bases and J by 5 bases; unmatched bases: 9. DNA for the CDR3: TGTGCCAGCAGCCCGGGGGACAGGGGAATCCACGAGCAGTACTTC. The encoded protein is CASSPGDRGIHEQYF.

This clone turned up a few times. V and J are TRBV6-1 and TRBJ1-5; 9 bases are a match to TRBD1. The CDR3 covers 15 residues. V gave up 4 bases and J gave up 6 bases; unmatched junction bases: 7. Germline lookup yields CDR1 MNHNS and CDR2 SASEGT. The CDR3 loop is CASSAGTGSGQPQHF. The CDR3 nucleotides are TGTGCCAGCAGTGCCGGGACAGGGTCGGGTCAGCCCCAGCATTTT.

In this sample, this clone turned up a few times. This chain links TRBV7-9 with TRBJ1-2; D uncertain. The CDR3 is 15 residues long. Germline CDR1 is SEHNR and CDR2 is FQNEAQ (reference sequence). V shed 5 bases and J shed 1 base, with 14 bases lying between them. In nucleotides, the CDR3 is TGTGCCAGCAGCCGCCGAGAGGTCCTTAACTATGGCTACACCTTC. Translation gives CASSRREVLNYGYTF.

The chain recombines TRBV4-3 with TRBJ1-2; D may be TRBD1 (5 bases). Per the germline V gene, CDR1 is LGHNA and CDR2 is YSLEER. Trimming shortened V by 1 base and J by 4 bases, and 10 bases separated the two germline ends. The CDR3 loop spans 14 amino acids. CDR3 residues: CASSQVGRGYGYTF. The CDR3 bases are TGCGCCAGCAGCCAAGTGGGAAGGGGCTATGGCTACACCTTC.

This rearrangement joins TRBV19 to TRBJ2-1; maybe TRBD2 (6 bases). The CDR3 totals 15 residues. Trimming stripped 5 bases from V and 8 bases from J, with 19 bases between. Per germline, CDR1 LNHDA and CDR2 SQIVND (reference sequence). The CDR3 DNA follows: TGTGCCAGTAGTTCCTCCCTCGGGAGCGGTCATGAGCAGTTCTTC. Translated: CASSSSLGSGHEQFF.

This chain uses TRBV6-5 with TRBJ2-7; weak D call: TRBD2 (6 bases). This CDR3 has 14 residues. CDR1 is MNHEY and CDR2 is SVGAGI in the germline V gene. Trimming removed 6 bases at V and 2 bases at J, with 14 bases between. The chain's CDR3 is CASSTRRGPYEQYF. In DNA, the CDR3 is TGTGCCAGCAGCACCAGGCGGGGACCCTACGAGCAGTACTTC.

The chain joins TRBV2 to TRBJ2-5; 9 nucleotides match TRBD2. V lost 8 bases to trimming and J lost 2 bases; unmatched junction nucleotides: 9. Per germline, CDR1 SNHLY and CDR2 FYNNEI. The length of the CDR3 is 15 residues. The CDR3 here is CASGRERGVQETQYF. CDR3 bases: TGTGCCAGCGGGAGGGAGCGGGGGGTTCAAGAGACCCAGTACTTC.

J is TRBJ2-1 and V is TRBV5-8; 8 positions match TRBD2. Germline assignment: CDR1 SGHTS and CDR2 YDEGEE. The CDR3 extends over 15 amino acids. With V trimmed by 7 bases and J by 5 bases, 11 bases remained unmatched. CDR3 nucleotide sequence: TGTGCCAGCGGCGGGAGACTAGCGACCCACAATGAGCAGTTCTTC. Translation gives CASGGRLATHNEQFF. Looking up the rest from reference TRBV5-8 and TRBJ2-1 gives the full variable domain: EAGVTQSPTHLIKTRGQQATLRCSPISGHTSVYWYQQALGLGLQFLLWYDEGEERNRGNFPPRFSGRQFPNYSSELNVNALELEDSALYLCASGGRLATHNEQFFGPGTRLTVL.

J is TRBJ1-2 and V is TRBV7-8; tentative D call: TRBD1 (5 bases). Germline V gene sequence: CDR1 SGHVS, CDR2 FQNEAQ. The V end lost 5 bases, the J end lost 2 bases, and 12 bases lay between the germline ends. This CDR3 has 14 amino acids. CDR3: CASSTHRQNYGYTF. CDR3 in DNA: TGTGCCAGCAGCACGCACAGGCAAAACTATGGCTACACCTTC.

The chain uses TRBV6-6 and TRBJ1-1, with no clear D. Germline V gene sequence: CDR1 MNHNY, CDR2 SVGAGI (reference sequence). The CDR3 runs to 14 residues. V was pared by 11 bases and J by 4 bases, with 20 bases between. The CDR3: CAGTNHEGSTEAFF. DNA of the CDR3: TGTGCCGGCACAAACCATGAAGGGAGCACTGAAGCTTTCTTT.

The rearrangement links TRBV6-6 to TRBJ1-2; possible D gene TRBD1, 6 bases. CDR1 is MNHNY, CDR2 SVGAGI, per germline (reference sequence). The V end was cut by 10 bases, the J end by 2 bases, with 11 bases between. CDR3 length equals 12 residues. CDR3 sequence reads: CATTTGNYGYTF. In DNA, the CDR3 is TGTGCCACCACGACAGGCAACTATGGCTACACCTTC.

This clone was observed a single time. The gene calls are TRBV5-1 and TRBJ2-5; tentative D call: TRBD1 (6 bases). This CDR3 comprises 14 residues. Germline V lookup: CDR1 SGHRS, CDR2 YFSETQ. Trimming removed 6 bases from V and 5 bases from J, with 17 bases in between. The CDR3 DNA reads TGCGCCAGCAAGAACCCACAGGGAAGGGAGACCCAGTACTTC. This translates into CASKNPQGRETQYF.

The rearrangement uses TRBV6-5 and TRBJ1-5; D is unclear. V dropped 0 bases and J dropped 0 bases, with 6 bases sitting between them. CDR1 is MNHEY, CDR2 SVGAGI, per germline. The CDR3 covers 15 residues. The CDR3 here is CASSYSGRSNQPQHF. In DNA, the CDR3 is TGTGCCAGCAGTTACTCTGGGCGTAGCAATCAGCCCCAGCATTTT.

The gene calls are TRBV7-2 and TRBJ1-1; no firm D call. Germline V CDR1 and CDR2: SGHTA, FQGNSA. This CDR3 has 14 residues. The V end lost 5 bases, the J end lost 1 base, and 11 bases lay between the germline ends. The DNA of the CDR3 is TGTGCCAGCAGCCCCGGTAGCCAGAACACTGAAGCTTTCTTT. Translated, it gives CASSPGSQNTEAFF.

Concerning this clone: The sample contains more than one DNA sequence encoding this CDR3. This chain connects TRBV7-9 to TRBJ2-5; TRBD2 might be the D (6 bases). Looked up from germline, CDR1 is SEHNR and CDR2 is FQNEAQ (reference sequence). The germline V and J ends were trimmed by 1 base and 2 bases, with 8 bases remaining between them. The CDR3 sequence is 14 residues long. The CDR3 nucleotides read TGTGCCAGCAGCTTAGGTGGAGGGCAAGAGACCCAGTACTTC. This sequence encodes CASSLGGGQETQYF.

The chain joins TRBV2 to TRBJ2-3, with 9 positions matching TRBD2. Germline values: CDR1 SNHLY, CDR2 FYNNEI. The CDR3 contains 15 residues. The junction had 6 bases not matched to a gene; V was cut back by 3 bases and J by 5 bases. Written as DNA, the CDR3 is TGTGCCAGCAGTGATCCTAGCGGGGCGGTAGATACGCAGTATTTT. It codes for CASSDPSGAVDTQYF.

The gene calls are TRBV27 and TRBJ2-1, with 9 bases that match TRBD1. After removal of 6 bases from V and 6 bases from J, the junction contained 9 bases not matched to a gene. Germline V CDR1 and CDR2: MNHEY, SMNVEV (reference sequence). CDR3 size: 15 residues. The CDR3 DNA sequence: TGTGCCAGCAGCCTCCGGGACAGGGTCGTCAATGAGCAGTTCTTC. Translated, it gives CASSLRDRVVNEQFF.

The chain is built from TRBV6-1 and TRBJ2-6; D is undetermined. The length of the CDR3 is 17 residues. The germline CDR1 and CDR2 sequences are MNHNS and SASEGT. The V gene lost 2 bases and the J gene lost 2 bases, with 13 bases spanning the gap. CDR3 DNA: TGTGCCAGCAGTGAATGGGCAGCCGGCACTGGGGCCAACGTCCTGACTTTC. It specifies CASSEWAAGTGANVLTF.

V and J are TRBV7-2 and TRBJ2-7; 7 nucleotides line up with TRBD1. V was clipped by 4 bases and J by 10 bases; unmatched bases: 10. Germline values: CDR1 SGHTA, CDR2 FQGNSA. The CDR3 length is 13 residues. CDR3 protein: CASSSLEGARQYF. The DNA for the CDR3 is TGTGCCAGCAGCTCTCTTGAGGGGGCCCGACAGTACTTC.

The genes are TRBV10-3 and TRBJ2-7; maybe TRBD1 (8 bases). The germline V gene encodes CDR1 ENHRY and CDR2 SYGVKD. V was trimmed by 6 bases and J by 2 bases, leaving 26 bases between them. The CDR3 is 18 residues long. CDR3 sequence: CAIRVNRVTGGGTYEQYF. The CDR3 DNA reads TGTGCCATCAGGGTAAACCGAGTTACAGGGGGAGGGACCTACGAGCAGTACTTC.

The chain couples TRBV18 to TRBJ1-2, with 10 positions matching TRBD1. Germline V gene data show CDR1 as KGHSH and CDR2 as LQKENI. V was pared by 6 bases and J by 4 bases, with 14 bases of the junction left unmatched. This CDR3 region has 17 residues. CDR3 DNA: TGTGCCAGCTCCCGTCAAGGGACAGGGGACGGTATCTATGGCTACACCTTC. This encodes CASSRQGTGDGIYGYTF.

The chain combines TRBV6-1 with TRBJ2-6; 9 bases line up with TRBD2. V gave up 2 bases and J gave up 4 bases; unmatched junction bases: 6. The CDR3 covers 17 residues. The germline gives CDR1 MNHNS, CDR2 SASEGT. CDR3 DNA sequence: TGTGCCAGCAGTGAATGGGTAGCGGGAGAGGGGGCCAACGTCCTGACTTTC. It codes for CASSEWVAGEGANVLTF.

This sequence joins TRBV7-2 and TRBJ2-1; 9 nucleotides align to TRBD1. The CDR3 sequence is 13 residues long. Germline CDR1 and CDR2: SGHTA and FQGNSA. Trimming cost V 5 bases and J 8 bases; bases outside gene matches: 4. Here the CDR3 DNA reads TGTGCCAGCAGCCCGGGACAGGGCTATGAGCAGTTCTTC. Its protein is CASSPGQGYEQFF.

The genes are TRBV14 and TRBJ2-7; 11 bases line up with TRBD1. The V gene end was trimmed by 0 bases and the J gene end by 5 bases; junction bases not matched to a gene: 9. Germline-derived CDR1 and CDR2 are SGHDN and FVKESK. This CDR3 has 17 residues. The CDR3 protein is CASSQEGQGALTDEQYF. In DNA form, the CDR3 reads TGTGCCAGCAGCCAAGAAGGACAGGGGGCCCTTACTGACGAGCAGTACTTC.

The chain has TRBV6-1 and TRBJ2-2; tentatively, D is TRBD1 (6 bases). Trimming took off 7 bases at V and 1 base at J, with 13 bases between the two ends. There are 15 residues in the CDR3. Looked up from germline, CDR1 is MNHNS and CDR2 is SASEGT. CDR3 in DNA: TGTGCCAGCACCCCGACAGGAATGAACACCGGGGAGCTGTTTTTT. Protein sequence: CASTPTGMNTGELFF.

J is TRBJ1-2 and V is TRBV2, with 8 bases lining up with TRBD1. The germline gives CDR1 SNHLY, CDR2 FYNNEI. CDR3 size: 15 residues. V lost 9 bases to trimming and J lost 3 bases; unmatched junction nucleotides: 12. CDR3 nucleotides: TGTGCCAGTGACCCCAGGGGGCTGGGACACTATGGCTACACCTTC. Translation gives CASDPRGLGHYGYTF.

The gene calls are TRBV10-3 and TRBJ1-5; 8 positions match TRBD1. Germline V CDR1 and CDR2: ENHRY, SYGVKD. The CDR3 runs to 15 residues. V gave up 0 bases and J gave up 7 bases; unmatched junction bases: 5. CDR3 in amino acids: CAISESGQVGQPQHF. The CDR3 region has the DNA TGTGCCATCAGTGAGTCGGGACAGGTGGGGCAGCCCCAGCATTTT.

CDR3 protein: CASSPGGRLATGELFF. Written as DNA, the CDR3 is TGTGCCAGCAGTCCCGGGGGACGGCTAGCCACCGGGGAGCTGTTTTTT. The chain links TRBV27 to TRBJ2-2, with D perhaps matching TRBD2 (6 bases). CDR3 length: 16 amino acids. CDR1 is MNHEY and CDR2 is SMNVEV in the germline V gene (reference sequence). Trimming took 5 bases from V and 4 from J, leaving 17 bases between them.

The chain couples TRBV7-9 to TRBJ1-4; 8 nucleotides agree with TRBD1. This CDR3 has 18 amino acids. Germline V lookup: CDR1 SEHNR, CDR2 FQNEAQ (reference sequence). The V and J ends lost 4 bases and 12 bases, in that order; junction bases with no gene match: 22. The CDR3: CASSSIQGVPFREAELFF. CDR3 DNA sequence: TGTGCCAGCAGCTCAATACAGGGGGTCCCTTTTCGCGAAGCAGAACTGTTTTTT.